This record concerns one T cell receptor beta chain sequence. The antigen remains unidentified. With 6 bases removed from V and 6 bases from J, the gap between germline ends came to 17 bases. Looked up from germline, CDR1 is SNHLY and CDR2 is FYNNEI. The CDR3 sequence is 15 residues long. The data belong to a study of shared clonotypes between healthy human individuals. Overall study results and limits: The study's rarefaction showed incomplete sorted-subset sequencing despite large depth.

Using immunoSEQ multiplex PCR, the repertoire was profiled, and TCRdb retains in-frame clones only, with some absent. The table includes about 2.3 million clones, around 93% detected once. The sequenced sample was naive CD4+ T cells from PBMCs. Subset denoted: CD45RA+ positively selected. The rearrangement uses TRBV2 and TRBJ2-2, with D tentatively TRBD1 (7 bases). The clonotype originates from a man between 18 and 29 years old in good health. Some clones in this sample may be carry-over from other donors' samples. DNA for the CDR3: TGTGCCAGCAGCGGACAGGCCTCGGGGGCCGGGGAGCTGTTTTTT. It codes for CASSGQASGAGELFF.